This T cell receptor beta chain was sequenced in a study of blood T cell repertoires in COVID-19. Looking at the study overall: Material from acute and convalescent COVID-19 was sourced from the United States, Italy and Spain. T cells, B-cell-depleted T cells, or PBMCs provided the cDNA or gDNA that served as material.

CDR1 SGHDT and CDR2 YYEEEE come from the germline V gene. Trimming at V came to 2 bases and at J to 2 bases, leaving 5 bases not matched to a gene. This CDR3 spans 16 amino acids. In the study's own analysis: Researchers report that nucleated cell counts were estimated from reference gene primer amplification. Data came from immunoSEQ multiplex PCR; TCRdb stores just in-frame clones and leaves some out. V, J and clone size are those of that table, while D and trimming were read from the DNA. This sample has about 270,000 clones, with approximately 86% found just once. The TCR originated in a man in his forties with active or convalescent COVID-19. Sequencing was carried out using peripheral blood. The rearrangement links TRBV5-6 to TRBJ2-3; 10 bases are a match to TRBD2. CDR3: CASSLRSGGPTDTQYF. The CDR3 nucleotides read TGTGCCAGCAGCTTACGTAGCGGGGGGCCCACAGATACGCAGTATTTT.